The present T cell receptor (beta chain) was sequenced within a study of beta chain features in type 1 diabetes. On the study more broadly: Sorted cells numbering around 110,000,000 were examined across all samples.

Isolated RNA was reverse transcribed in full, so expressed TCRB transcripts were sequenced. Sequencing was performed with immunoSEQ multiplex PCR; in TCRdb, only in-frame clones are kept and a portion is missing. The table shows some 900,000 clones, with under 20% occurring only once. This clone has just a few counts. From germline, CDR1 is SGHRS and CDR2 YFSETQ. The J segment lost 6 bases and the V segment lost 4 bases, leaving 10 bases of the junction unmatched. The CDR3 runs 15 residues. The chain employs TRBV5-1 and TRBJ2-7; 10 positions agree with TRBD1. The specimen was naive CD4+ T cells from blood. The sequence derives from a woman between 18 and 30 years old in good health. The CDR3 sequence: CASSPPGQGPSEQYF. As DNA, the CDR3 is TGCGCCAGCAGCCCACCGGGACAGGGGCCATCCGAGCAGTACTTC.